Reported below is one T cell receptor beta chain. What it binds is unknown. Profiling relied on immunoSEQ multiplex PCR, and the TCRdb table lists in-frame clones only, not all of them. This table has some 140,000 clones, around three quarters appearing once. This sample is drawn from a study of cytotoxic CD8 clonotypes in ibrutinib-treated CLL. Whole-study results and caveats: There were few public clonotypes, and on treatment they contracted or stayed stable.

The CDR3 loop spans 15 amino acids. CDR1 and CDR2 (germline): SGHNT, YENEEA. V was cut by 0 bases and J by 2 bases, with 8 bases left in between. This TCR was sampled from a human donor with chronic lymphocytic leukemia. Sequenced here: PBMCs, sampled after 12 months of ibrutinib treatment. The V gene is TRBV11-3, the J gene TRBJ2-1; TRBD2 might be the D (6 bases). The CDR3 DNA is TGTGCCAGCAGCTTAGAAAGCGGGCCCTACAATGAGCAGTTCTTC. Encoded protein: CASSLESGPYNEQFF.